This passage covers 5 T cell receptor beta chains from one sample sequenced in a study of technical replicates of blood from a handful of donors. The repertoire was sequenced with immunoSEQ multiplex PCR; TCRdb's copy has only in-frame clones and lacks some. The sample records more than 80,000 clones, about 97% being singletons. Sequenced sample: T cells isolated from PBMCs. The receptor source for this set is a human donor in good health.

CDR3 sequence reads: CAWSVSLGVAGIEQYF. The CDR3 DNA sequence: TGTGCCTGGAGTGTATCCCTCGGGGTAGCGGGTATCGAGCAGTACTTC. The chain combines TRBV30 with TRBJ2-7, with 7 bases identical to TRBD2. This CDR3 spans 16 amino acids. V gave up 0 bases and J gave up 6 bases; unmatched junction bases: 14. Germline V gene data show CDR1 as GTSNPN and CDR2 as SVGIG (reference sequence).

J is TRBJ2-3 and V is TRBV9; 11 bases match TRBD1. Per germline, CDR1 SGDLS and CDR2 YYNGEE. The CDR3 extends over 16 amino acids. The junction had 7 bases not matched to a gene; V was cut back by 5 bases and J by 2 bases. This CDR3 is CASRGTGGSLTDTQYF. CDR3 in DNA: TGTGCCAGCAGGGGGACAGGGGGGAGCCTCACAGATACGCAGTATTTT. Looking up the rest from reference TRBV9 and TRBJ2-3 gives the full variable domain: DSGVTQTPKHLITATGQRVTLRCSPRSGDLSVYWYQQSLDQGLQFLIQYYNGEERAKGNILERFSAQQFPDLHSELNLSSLELGDSALYFCASRGTGGSLTDTQYFGPGTRLTVL.

Comment on this clone: One junction end disagrees with the germline gene, perhaps due to a read error. This chain uses TRBV7-7 with TRBJ2-3; no reliable D call. This CDR3 is built from 14 residues. Germline CDR1 reads SSHAT; CDR2 reads FNYEAQ (reference sequence). In DNA form, the CDR3 reads TGTGCTAGCAGCTTAGCCTACCTCACAGATACGCAGTATTTT. Its translation is CASSLAYLTDTQYF.

The V call is TRBV11-2, the J call TRBJ2-5, with 13 positions matching TRBD2. Germline loops: CDR1 SGHAT, CDR2 FQNNGV. This CDR3 has 15 residues. The ends lost 8 bases at V and 4 bases at J; junction bases unmatched: 7. CDR3 DNA: TGTGCCAGCCGCCAACTAGCGGGAGGGTCAGAGACCCAGTACTTC. Its protein is CASRQLAGGSETQYF. The variable domain in full, with the rest retrieved from reference TRBV11-2 and TRBJ2-5, is EAGVAQSPRYKIIEKRQSVAFWCNPISGHATLYWYQQILGQGPKLLIQFQNNGVVDDSQLPKDRFSAERLKGVDSTLKIQPAKLEDSAVYLCASRQLAGGSETQYFGPGTRLLVL.

CDR3 residues: CASSLPRNTEAFF. CDR3 nucleotide sequence: TGTGCCAGCAGTTTACCGAGGAACACTGAAGCTTTCTTT. The chain links TRBV28 to TRBJ1-1; D is undetermined. Germline CDR1 reads MDHEN; CDR2 reads SYDVKM. The CDR3 is made up of 13 amino acids. V was cut by 2 bases and J by 1 base, with 5 bases left in between.